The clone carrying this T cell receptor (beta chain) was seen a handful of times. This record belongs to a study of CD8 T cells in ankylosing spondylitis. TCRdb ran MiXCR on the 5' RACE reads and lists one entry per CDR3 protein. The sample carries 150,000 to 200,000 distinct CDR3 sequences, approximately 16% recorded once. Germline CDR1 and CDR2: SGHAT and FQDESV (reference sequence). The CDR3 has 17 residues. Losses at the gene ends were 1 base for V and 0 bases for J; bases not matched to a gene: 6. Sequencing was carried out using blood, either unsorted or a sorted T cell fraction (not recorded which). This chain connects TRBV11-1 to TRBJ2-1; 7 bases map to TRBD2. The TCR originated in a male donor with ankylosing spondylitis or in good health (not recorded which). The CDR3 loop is CASSLGLLANSYNEQFF. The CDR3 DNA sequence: TGTGCCAGCAGCTTAGGATTACTAGCGAACTCCTACAATGAGCAGTTCTTC.